This T cell receptor (beta chain) is from a study of shared clonotypes between healthy human individuals. At the level of the study: Per-donor plates numbered three CD4 naive, three CD4 memory, two CD8 naive and one CD8 memory. Study conclusions and caveats: Naive subsets, compared against memory subsets, generally had larger estimated richness values.

Using immunoSEQ multiplex PCR, the repertoire was profiled, and TCRdb retains in-frame clones only, with some absent. The repertoire holds 2 million to 2.5 million clones, approximately 93% seen once, with around 0.4% in the top ten. In this sample, this clone turned up once. The antigen remains unidentified. Sequences were obtained from naive CD4+ T cells from PBMCs. Described subset: CD45RA+ positively selected. This TCR was recovered from a man between 18 and 29 years old in good health. Some clones in this sample may be carry-over from other donors' samples.

The DNA for the CDR3 is TGTGCCATCAGTGCCGGGAATGAGCAGTTCTTC. Its translation: CAISAGNEQFF. The rearrangement joins TRBV10-3 to TRBJ2-1; no definite D call. Germline V gives CDR1 ENHRY, CDR2 SYGVKD. The CDR3 is made up of 11 amino acids. Trimming stripped 4 bases from V and 7 bases from J, with 5 bases between.